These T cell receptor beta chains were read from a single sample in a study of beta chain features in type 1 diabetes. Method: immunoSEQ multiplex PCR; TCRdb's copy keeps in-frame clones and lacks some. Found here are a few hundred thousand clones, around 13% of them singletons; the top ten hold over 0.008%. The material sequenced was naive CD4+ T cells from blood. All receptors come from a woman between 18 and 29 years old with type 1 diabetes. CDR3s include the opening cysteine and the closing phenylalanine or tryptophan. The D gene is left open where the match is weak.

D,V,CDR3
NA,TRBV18,CASSPRAYEQYF
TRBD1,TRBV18,CASSLRPGQDSYEQYF
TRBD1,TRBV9,CASSLGQGWTSYEQYF
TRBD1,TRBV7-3,CASTQGHTGELFF
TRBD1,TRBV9,CASSVGGTGSTGELFF
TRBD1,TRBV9,CASKSTGEDGGNTIYF
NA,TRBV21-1,CASSKVHRPNTEAFF
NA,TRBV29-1,CSGRENTEAFF
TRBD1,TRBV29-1,CSVEESGQGKYEQYF
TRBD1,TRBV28,CASNNRGLENIQYF
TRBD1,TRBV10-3,CAIRGQGDGGNTIYF
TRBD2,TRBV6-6,CASSYSRLAGRETQYF
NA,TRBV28,CASCPDSHEQYF
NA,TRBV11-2,CASSSNRRGGRHGYTF
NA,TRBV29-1,CSVQSGYTF
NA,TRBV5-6,CASSLERLRGTQYF
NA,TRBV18,CASSGGTDTQYF
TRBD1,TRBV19,CASRRTGRYGYTF
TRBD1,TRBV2,CASRSDRREQYF
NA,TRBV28,CASSLRADTQYF
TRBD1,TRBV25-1,CASSDDTGTGAYEQYF
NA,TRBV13,CASSLRGNTGELFF
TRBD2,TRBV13,CASSFLAGAQYF
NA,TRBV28,CASSPSNYGYTF
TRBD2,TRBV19,CASAGTRTYEQYF
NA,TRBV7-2,CASRFSVLGIQETQYF
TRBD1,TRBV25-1,CASSESRTGGADTQYF
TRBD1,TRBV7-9,CASSLGLGPDRAFF